The rows below give T cell receptor beta chains drawn from one sample of a study of glioma-infiltrating T cells after dendritic cell vaccination. Some clones are missing from TCRdb's copy, which holds only in-frame ones; the method was immunoSEQ multiplex PCR. The sample holds about 82,000 clones, 85% to 90% seen once. Sequencing was performed on blood, taken before dendritic cell vaccination. All receptors derive from a human donor with glioblastoma. Each CDR3 is given with its conserved first and last residue. A D gene is named only where the DNA matches it firmly. The size entry is marked missing in some rows and otherwise reads once, few, many or a size class.

v_gene	j_gene	d_gene	abundance	CDR3aa	CDR3nt
TRBV18	TRBJ2-1	NA	NA	CASSQGYGSYNEQFF	TGTGCCAGCTCCCAGGGTTACGGCTCCTACAATGAGCAGTTCTTC
TRBV7-9	TRBJ1-1	TRBD1	few	CASSETGAEAFF	TGTGCCAGCAGCGAAACAGGGGCTGAAGCTTTCTTT
TRBV5-1	TRBJ2-7	TRBD2	NA	CASSPGRARGIYEQYF	TGCGCCAGCAGCCCCGGGAGGGCTAGAGGCATCTACGAGCAGTACTTC
TRBV6-1	TRBJ1-1	NA	NA	CASSVVGAGNTEAFF	TGTGCCAGCAGTGTAGTTGGGGCCGGGAACACTGAAGCTTTCTTT
TRBV19	TRBJ1-2	NA	NA	CASSIEDRRGYTF	TGTGCCAGTAGTATAGAAGACAGGCGAGGCTACACCTTC
TRBV9	TRBJ2-5	NA	NA	CASSVGLQETQYF	TGTGCCAGCAGCGTAGGACTTCAAGAGACCCAGTACTTC
TRBV9	TRBJ2-1	TRBD2	NA	CASSPETSGSYNEQFF	TGTGCCAGCAGCCCCGAAACTAGCGGGTCCTACAATGAGCAGTTCTTC
TRBV10-3	TRBJ1-1	TRBD1	NA	CAISESGTENTEAFF	TGTGCCATCAGTGAGTCCGGGACAGAGAACACTGAAGCTTTCTTT
TRBV4-2	TRBJ1-3	TRBD1	NA	CASSQKTGAGNTIYF	TGTGCCAGCAGCCAAAAAACAGGGGCTGGAAACACCATATATTTT
TRBV7-9	TRBJ2-2	NA	NA	CASSFYGELFF	TGTGCCAGCAGCTTTTACGGGGAGCTGTTTTTT
TRBV5-1	TRBJ2-7	NA	NA	CASSLMAGDEQYF	TGCGCCAGCAGCTTGATGGCAGGCGACGAGCAGTACTTC
TRBV19	TRBJ2-7	TRBD1	once	CASGQGGTPSYEQYF	TGTGCCAGTGGACAGGGCGGGACCCCTTCCTACGAGCAGTACTTC
TRBV10-3	TRBJ1-1	NA	NA	CAISPGQGLNTEAFF	TGTGCCATCAGCCCCGGACAAGGGTTGAATACTGAAGCTTTCTTT
TRBV5-1	TRBJ2-7	NA	NA	CASSPAGAHEQYF	TGCGCCAGCAGCCCGGCAGGTGCCCACGAGCAGTACTTC
TRBV5-5	TRBJ1-2	NA	NA	CASSLSSPNYGYTF	TGTGCCAGCAGCTTGTCGAGCCCTAACTATGGCTACACCTTC
TRBV5-4	TRBJ2-1	NA	NA	CASSLAGAFYNEQFF	TGTGCCAGCAGCTTGGCTGGGGCCTTCTACAATGAGCAGTTCTTC
TRBV7-8	TRBJ2-7	NA	NA	CASSSIGESYEQYF	TGTGCCAGCAGCTCGATCGGGGAGTCCTACGAGCAGTACTTC
TRBV4-2	TRBJ1-1	NA	NA	CASSQDRNTEAFF	TGTGCCAGCAGCCAAGATCGGAACACTGAAGCTTTCTTT
TRBV6-4	TRBJ2-1	NA	few	CASSDGDAGYNEQFF	TGTGCCAGCAGTGATGGGGACGCGGGGTACAATGAGCAGTTCTTC
TRBV27	TRBJ2-3	TRBD2	few	CASNTASGRDTQYF	TGTGCCAGCAATACGGCTAGCGGGAGAGATACGCAGTATTTT
TRBV4-1	TRBJ2-7	TRBD1	NA	CASSRITGDEQYF	TGCGCCAGCAGCCGGATAACAGGGGACGAGCAGTACTTC
TRBV30	TRBJ1-6	NA	NA	CAWREGPRSSYNSPLHF	TGTGCCTGGAGGGAGGGTCCAAGAAGCTCCTATAATTCCCCCCTCCACTTT
TRBV7-6	TRBJ2-5	TRBD2	NA	CASSLAVASGQETQYF	TGTGCCAGCAGCTTAGCGGTCGCTAGCGGCCAAGAGACCCAGTACTTC
TRBV9	TRBJ2-3	TRBD2	NA	CASSKSGNTDTQYF	TGTGCCAGCAGTAAAAGCGGGAACACAGATACGCAGTATTTT
TRBV7-9	TRBJ2-3	NA	NA	CASSLEEVSGSGDTQYF	TGTGCCAGCAGCTTAGAGGAGGTCTCCGGGAGTGGAGATACGCAGTATTTT
TRBV7-8	TRBJ2-3	TRBD1	NA	CASSSGQGFDTQYF	TGTGCCAGCAGCTCAGGACAGGGCTTCGATACGCAGTATTTT
TRBV30	TRBJ2-7	NA	NA	CAWSVGGVGYEQYF	TGTGCCTGGAGTGTTGGAGGGGTCGGTTACGAGCAGTACTTC
TRBV5-1	TRBJ2-7	NA	once	CASSLEGQTSLLYF	TGCGCCAGCAGCTTGGAAGGACAGACCTCATTGCTGTACTTC
TRBV6-1	TRBJ2-2	NA	NA	CASRASGTHTGELFF	TGTGCCAGCAGGGCATCCGGGACTCACACCGGGGAGCTGTTTTTT
TRBV5-1	TRBJ1-1	TRBD1	NA	CASSLAGQGNTEAFF	TGCGCCAGCAGCTTGGCGGGACAGGGGAACACTGAAGCTTTCTTT
TRBV6-6	TRBJ2-1	TRBD2	NA	CASSWSGVYNEQFF	TGTGCCAGCAGTTGGAGCGGGGTCTACAATGAGCAGTTCTTC
TRBV9	TRBJ2-7	TRBD2	NA	CASSVGSGRTYEQYF	TGTGCCAGCAGCGTAGGTAGCGGGAGGACCTACGAGCAGTACTTC
TRBV5-1	TRBJ2-1	TRBD2	NA	CASGLADSSYNEQFF	TGCGCCAGCGGACTAGCGGATAGCTCCTACAATGAGCAGTTCTTC
TRBV5-6	TRBJ2-7	TRBD2	NA	CASTPRGGRGNEQYF	TGTGCCAGCACCCCCCGCGGCGGGAGAGGGAACGAGCAGTACTTC
TRBV7-2	TRBJ1-6	NA	NA	CASSLVLANSPLHF	TGTGCCAGCAGCTTAGTCCTCGCGAATTCACCCCTCCACTTT
TRBV4-1	TRBJ1-5	TRBD1	NA	CASSRGTGDQPQHF	TGCGCCAGCAGCCGAGGGACAGGGGATCAGCCCCAGCATTTT
TRBV10-3	TRBJ2-7	TRBD1	NA	CAISDYRGSYEQYF	TGTGCCATCAGTGATTACAGGGGCTCCTACGAGCAGTACTTC
TRBV27	TRBJ1-6	TRBD1	few	CASSLQGGVNSPLHF	TGTGCCAGCAGTTTACAGGGGGGCGTCAATTCACCCCTCCACTTT
TRBV19	TRBJ2-3	TRBD2	NA	CASAASGRLDTQYF	TGTGCCAGCGCGGCTAGCGGGAGGCTAGATACGCAGTATTTT
TRBV4-2	TRBJ2-7	NA	NA	CASSQAGGSDEQYF	TGTGCCAGCAGCCAAGCAGGAGGGTCGGACGAGCAGTACTTC
TRBV9	TRBJ2-2	TRBD2	few	CASSVEGGRDTGELFF	TGTGCCAGCAGCGTAGAAGGCGGGAGGGACACCGGGGAGCTGTTTTTT
TRBV2	TRBJ2-5	TRBD2	NA	CASTRAGETQETQYF	TGTGCCAGCACTCGAGCGGGGGAGACCCAAGAGACCCAGTACTTC
TRBV5-1	TRBJ1-4	NA	once	CASSSTSLGATNEKLFF	TGCGCCAGCAGCTCAACATCGTTAGGGGCGACGAATGAAAAACTGTTTTTT
TRBV18	TRBJ2-5	NA	NA	CASSPNQETQYF	TGTGCCAGCTCACCCAACCAAGAGACCCAGTACTTC
TRBV5-6	TRBJ2-1	TRBD1	NA	CASSLDRGGWYNEQFF	TGTGCCAGCAGCCTCGACAGGGGGGGCTGGTACAATGAGCAGTTCTTC